The clone carrying this TCR beta chain was counted only a few times. Its specificity is not known. The record originates from a study of blood T cells in healthy people across ages. A sample-barcoded 5' primer and a J-beta primer mix were used in a second PCR of about 7 to 12 cycles. One entry per CDR3 protein results from TCRdb running MiXCR on the 5' RACE reads. The sample records around 780,000 distinct CDR3 sequences, roughly three fifths being singletons. The CDR3 loop spans 13 amino acids. V lost 3 bases, J lost 2 bases, and 6 bases lay in between. From germline, CDR1 is SGHTA and CDR2 FQGTGA. Study outcomes and limitations: It was held that diversity estimates obtained from one million T cells represented underestimates. Older age coincided with a roughly linear decline in TCR beta diversity per million T cells.

The V gene is TRBV7-3, the J gene TRBJ2-3, with D possibly being TRBD1 (5 bases). This TCR was recovered from a man between 35 and 55 years old in good health. Sequencing was performed on blood. CDR3 bases: TGTGCCAGCAGCTTGGGGCCCACAGATACGCAGTATTTT. Translation: CASSLGPTDTQYF.